Detailed here is one TCR beta chain. Its antigen is as yet unknown. V lost 6 bases, J lost 2 bases, and 12 bases lay in between. CDR3 length: 14 residues. CDR1 and CDR2 from the germline V gene are SGHTA and FQGNSA. The sample is drawn from a study of response to subunit inactivated influenza vaccine. Study-level results: Authors proposed each seasonal influenza vaccination draws in few new T cells.

TCRdb redid the calling of the RT-PCR reads with MiXCR, one entry per CDR3 protein. The sample has 710,000 or so distinct CDR3 sequences; 15% to 19% are singletons. The source of this sequence is a man aged 50 to 60 who received an inactivated influenza vaccine. The V gene is TRBV7-2, the J gene TRBJ2-3, with TRBD2 as a possible D gene (5 bases). Specimen: PBMCs from blood, collected about 11 days after vaccination. CDR3 loop: CASRVDYNTDTQYF. The CDR3 DNA sequence: TGTGCCAGCAGGGTTGACTACAACACAGATACGCAGTATTTT. The variable domain in full, completed from reference TRBV7-2 and TRBJ2-3, reads GAGVSQSPSNKVTEKGKDVELRCDPISGHTALYWYRQSLGQGLEFLIYFQGNSAPDKSGLPSDRFSAERTGGSVSTLTIQRTQQEDSAVYLCASRVDYNTDTQYFGPGTRLTVL.